This T cell receptor beta chain was captured in a study of T cell responses to AZD1222 COVID-19 vaccine (dated by TCRdb to the early 2020s). Looking at the study overall: AZD1222 recipients whose second dose came at about 4 weeks and those whose second dose came at about 12 weeks were combined into one group, since spike-specific TCR depth and breadth did not differ between the two schedules. TCR sequencing was performed for about 250 trial participants, of whom 200 to 220 were given two doses of AZD1222 and around 25 were given two doses of MenACWY control vaccine. Enrollment into the trials was organized by age into subgroups of 18-55, 56-69 and 70-plus years, and those subgroups contained roughly 150, 30 and 60 TCR-sequenced participants, respectively.

The time point label corresponds to: baseline before first vaccination. Vaccinee samples were obtained from the UK trials COV001 and COV002, which included a single-blind randomized controlled phase 2/3 trial of AZD1222 (ChAdOx1 nCoV-19) in healthy adults. For TCRbeta chain sequencing, PBMC samples were collected from trial participants at day 0 and at day 28 after the second dose. V was cut back by 3 bases and J by 1 base, leaving a gap of 10 bases between them. The germline V gene supplies CDR1 MGHDK and CDR2 SYGVNS. The CDR3 spans 15 residues, from the cysteine through the phenylalanine. Only the CDR3 DNA stays, 45 bases, in frame from base 1. Study-wide conclusions, independent of this receptor: No day 14 peak-response samples were available, so repertoires were characterized only after the peak T cell response. Nearly half of unique spike-specific TCRs reportedly recognized epitopes outside regions mutated in the B.1.351 and B.1.1.7 variants. Vaccine-associated CD4 TCRs spanned the whole spike protein, with dominant responses in regions 160-218 and 743-854. Only a handful of AZD1222 recipients were SARS-CoV-2 seropositive at baseline, limiting conclusions about previously exposed vaccinees. After two AZD1222 doses, spike-specific TCR breadth and depth were significantly higher than at day 0 and than in MenACWY recipients. Most participants were white British and females outnumbered males, and the authors suggested that clonal diversity may have been underestimated. The 56-69-year group was small, and its depth increase did not reach significance, likely because of low power.

The CDR3 regions of human TCRbeta chains were analyzed by immunosequencing. The authors' pipeline ran thus. Repertoire TCRs were matched against a reference library of SARS-CoV-2-specific TCRs generated with the MIRA antigen-specificity platform. Breadth meant the fraction of unique TCRs that were SARS-CoV-2-associated, whereas depth meant the fraction of total T cells that were SARS-CoV-2-associated. Using the MIRA data, each spike-specific TCR was mapped to the spike region that the TCR reacts to and placed in a CD4 or CD8 class. Log10-transformed breadth and depth values were compared by one-way ANOVA with Sidak's multiple comparisons tests. This immuneACCESS table, as held by TCRdb, lists in-frame sequences with V and J called but not all clones. Of the missing ones, under half trace to an unresolved V gene in checked studies; the others have no known cause. V, J and clone size reflect that table, while D and trimming were determined from the DNA. In this sample the table shows 150,000 to 200,000 clones, more than 85% of which occur a single time. Around 0.9% of the sample is held by the ten biggest clonotypes.

Concerning this clone itself: There is no known antigen for this receptor. Within one base of it there is no much larger clone, and no base qualities were kept.

The sequence derives from an adult in good health. The specimen was peripheral blood, collected on day 0 of AZD1222 vaccination. The sequence links TRBV25-1 to TRBJ1-3, with TRBD1 perhaps the D gene, on 5 matching bases. The CDR3 reads as follows: CASSDHGGSGNTIYF. The nucleotide sequence is TGTGCCAGCAGTGACCATGGGGGATCTGGAAACACCATATATTTT.